The 23 T cell receptor beta chains reported below all come from one sample, sequenced in a study of cytomegalovirus exposure and HLA in healthy donors. Clones were sequenced by immunoSEQ multiplex PCR, and TCRdb holds only the in-frame ones, with some missing. The repertoire holds 150,000 to 200,000 clones, approximately 90% seen once, with approximately 3% in the top ten. Material: PBMCs. The receptors here all came from a man younger than 35 in good health and CMV-seronegative.

V is TRBV10-3 and J is TRBJ2-2; 8 bases are a match to TRBD2. The trim removed 4 bases at V and 1 base at J, leaving 2 bases unmatched. From germline, CDR1 is ENHRY and CDR2 SYGVKD. CDR3 size: 15 residues. As DNA, the CDR3 is TGTGCCATCAGTGGCACTAGCGGGAACACCGGGGAGCTGTTTTTT. Translating it yields CAISGTSGNTGELFF.

This clone was observed once. V usage is TRBV6-4 and J usage is TRBJ2-2; TRBD1 aligns across 7 bases. The CDR3 consists of 14 residues. Germline CDR1 MRHNA, CDR2 SNTAGT. Here the CDR3 DNA reads TGTGCAACCGGAGCCAGGGGGATTGACGGGGAGCTGTTTTTT. Translated, it gives CATGARGIDGELFF.

V usage is TRBV19 and J usage is TRBJ2-1, with TRBD2 matching 9 bases. Looked up from germline, CDR1 is LNHDA and CDR2 is SQIVND (reference sequence). The CDR3 has 16 amino acids. Trimming at V came to 5 bases and at J to 0 bases, leaving 5 bases not matched to a gene. The CDR3 nucleotides are TGTGCCAGTAGTCCTAGCGGGGAAAGCTCCTACAATGAGCAGTTCTTC. This gives the protein CASSPSGESSYNEQFF.

This rearrangement joins TRBV2 to TRBJ2-1; the match to TRBD2 covers 7 bases. The CDR3 is made up of 16 amino acids. V gave up 8 bases and J gave up 6 bases; unmatched junction bases: 16. Germline loops: CDR1 SNHLY, CDR2 FYNNEI. The CDR3 spells CASYPGRGSPSNEQFF. CDR3 sequence (DNA): TGTGCCAGCTATCCGGGCCGCGGGAGTCCCAGCAATGAGCAGTTCTTC. Filled out from reference TRBV2 and TRBJ2-1, the complete variable domain reads EPEVTQTPSHQVTQMGQEVILRCVPISNHLYFYWYRQILGQKVEFLVSFYNNEISEKSEIFDDQFSVERPDGSNFTLKIRSTKLEDSAMYFCASYPGRGSPSNEQFFGPGTRLTVL.

This clone was counted a single time. CDR3 DNA: TGTGCCAGTAGTATAGAAGGGACAGGGATTGGCAATCAGCCCCAGCATTTT. The encoded protein is CASSIEGTGIGNQPQHF. The V call is TRBV19, the J call TRBJ1-5, with 9 bases that match TRBD1. Germline V CDR1 and CDR2: LNHDA, SQIVND (reference sequence). V lost 0 bases and J lost 2; bases outside the gene matches: 5. The CDR3 has 17 amino acids.

The rearrangement uses TRBV29-1 and TRBJ2-1; 10 bases match TRBD2. V was clipped by 4 bases and J by 5 bases; unmatched bases: 8. This CDR3 is 15 amino acids long. Looked up from germline, CDR1 is SQVTM and CDR2 is ANQGSEA. DNA for the CDR3: TGCAGCGTTGTGGTAGCGGGAGGCCTAAACAATGAGCAGTTCTTC. Protein: CSVVVAGGLNNEQFF.

Concerning this clone itself: Likely a read error: the CDR3 ends without its conserved phenylalanine or tryptophan. The chain recombines TRBV2 with TRBJ1-6; the match to TRBD1 covers 7 bases. Per the germline V gene, CDR1 is SNHLY and CDR2 is FYNNEI. The CDR3 runs to 15 residues. With 6 bases clipped from V and 16 bases from J, the junction kept 18 bases outside the gene matches. The CDR3 DNA is TGTGCCAGCAGGGACCGACAGGGATCCCCACCTACACTCCACCTT. Protein product: CASRDRQGSPPTLHL.

The chain couples TRBV6-6 to TRBJ1-1; D ambiguous. CDR3 length: 13 residues. Trimming removed 10 bases at V and 0 bases at J, with 12 bases between. Germline V lookup: CDR1 MNHNY, CDR2 SVGAGI (reference sequence). CDR3 in amino acids: CATSYSLNTEAFF. The CDR3, as DNA: TGTGCCACCTCATACTCTTTGAACACTGAAGCTTTCTTT.

In its sample, this clone was seen once. The CDR3: CSAIRSEAFF. Written as DNA, the CDR3 is TGCAGTGCCATCCGTAGTGAAGCTTTCTTT. The chain recombines TRBV20-1 with TRBJ1-1; unclear D gene. Between the trimmed V and J ends, which lost 6 bases and 7 bases, there was a span of 9 bases. Germline CDR1 DFQATT, CDR2 SNEGSKA (reference sequence). The CDR3 is 10 residues long.

In its sample, this clone was seen once. This chain connects TRBV19 to TRBJ2-7; the D is unclear. CDR3 length equals 11 residues. V was trimmed by 6 bases and J by 1 base, leaving 4 bases between them. Germline CDR1 reads LNHDA; CDR2 reads SQIVND (reference sequence). This CDR3 reads CASSGSYEQYF. The CDR3 DNA is TGTGCCAGTAGCGGGTCCTACGAGCAGTACTTC.

The rearrangement joins TRBV5-1 to TRBJ1-1; D call uncertain. The CDR3 length is 14 residues. Germline values: CDR1 SGHRS, CDR2 YFSETQ. V gave up 0 bases and J gave up 5 bases, with 11 bases separating them. The CDR3 region is CASSLVRGRTEAFF. CDR3 bases: TGCGCCAGCAGCTTGGTTCGAGGGAGGACTGAAGCTTTCTTT.

The chain has TRBV5-4 and TRBJ1-2, with D possibly matching TRBD1 (6 bases). CDR3 size: 14 residues. Trimming cost V 0 bases and J 7 bases, with 13 bases left between them. Germline V gene data show CDR1 as SGHNT and CDR2 as YYREEE (reference sequence). The DNA for the CDR3 is TGTGCCAGCAGCTTGGCTACGGGAGGGGGTGGCTACACCTTC. Encoded protein: CASSLATGGGGYTF. Combining the CDR3 with reference TRBV5-4 and TRBJ1-2 gives the whole variable domain ETGVTQSPTHLIKTRGQQVTLRCSSQSGHNTVSWYQQALGQGPQFIFQYYREEENGRGNFPPRFSGLQFPNYSSELNVNALELDDSALYLCASSLATGGGGYTFGSGTRLTVV.

This sequence joins TRBV28 and TRBJ1-2; TRBD1 aligns across 8 bases. There are 17 residues in the CDR3. V was clipped by 2 bases and J by 4 bases; unmatched bases: 12. From germline, CDR1 is MDHEN and CDR2 SYDVKM. This chain's CDR3 is CASSLGVRQGLIYGYTF. CDR3 nucleotide sequence: TGTGCCAGCAGTTTAGGGGTCAGACAGGGGCTGATCTATGGCTACACCTTC.

This clone was seen a single time. The rearrangement joins TRBV2 to TRBJ2-7; TRBD1 might be the D (5 bases). Germline CDR1 SNHLY, CDR2 FYNNEI. The CDR3 is made up of 14 amino acids. Trimming took off 7 bases at V and 2 bases at J, with 15 bases between the two ends. The CDR3 loop is CASKGQGKAYEQYF. In nucleotides, the CDR3 is TGTGCCAGCAAAGGTCAGGGAAAAGCCTACGAGCAGTACTTC.

This chain connects TRBV7-9 to TRBJ2-5; maybe TRBD2 (5 bases). CDR1 is SEHNR, CDR2 FQNEAQ, per germline (reference sequence). There are 12 residues in the CDR3. Trimming pared 10 bases from V and 4 bases from J, leaving 13 bases between. The CDR3 nucleotides read TGTGCCACCGGGAAGGGCGGAGAGACCCAGTACTTC. This sequence encodes CATGKGGETQYF.

V and J are TRBV5-1 and TRBJ2-1, with TRBD2 matching 10 bases. Germline values: CDR1 SGHRS, CDR2 YFSETQ. V was pared by 4 bases and J by 3 bases, with 4 bases of the junction left unmatched. The CDR3 covers 15 residues. In DNA, the CDR3 is TGCGCCAGCAGCCCCCTAGCGGGAGACTACAATGAGCAGTTCTTC. Its protein is CASSPLAGDYNEQFF.

The rearrangement links TRBV5-1 to TRBJ2-3; the match to TRBD1 covers 9 bases. Trimming removed 5 bases from V and 7 bases from J; junction bases left unmatched: 8. The CDR3 sequence is 14 residues long. Germline V lookup: CDR1 SGHRS, CDR2 YFSETQ. The chain's CDR3 is CASSPGTGQNTQYF. Written as DNA, the CDR3 is TGCGCCAGCAGTCCCGGGACAGGGCAAAATACGCAGTATTTT.

The chain uses TRBV12-5 and TRBJ2-1, with D unclear. CDR3 size: 17 residues. Germline assignment: CDR1 LGHNT and CDR2 FRNRAP. The ends were cut back, 3 bases at V and 1 base at J, with 16 bases in the middle. The CDR3 DNA is TGTGCTAGTGGTTTTTCCCCGAGCGAGGCGTCCTACAATGAGCAGTTCTTC. Translation: CASGFSPSEASYNEQFF.

The V call is TRBV4-3, the J call TRBJ1-5; the D gene is possibly TRBD1 (5 bases). This CDR3 comprises 15 residues. V lost 4 bases and J 5 bases, leaving 15 bases between the germline ends. The germline V gene encodes CDR1 LGHNA and CDR2 YSLEER. The CDR3 DNA reads TGCGCCAGCAGCCGAGGCTGGGGAGGGGATCAGCCCCAGCATTTT. Its translation: CASSRGWGGDQPQHF.

V and J are TRBV5-1 and TRBJ2-2, with 9 nucleotides matching TRBD1. V gave up 1 base and J gave up 3 bases; unmatched junction bases: 1. The germline V gene has CDR1 SGHRS and CDR2 YFSETQ. The CDR3 is 15 residues long. CDR3 DNA: TGCGCCAGCAGCTTGAGGACAGGGGACACCGGGGAGCTGTTTTTT. Protein product: CASSLRTGDTGELFF.

V is TRBV4-3 and J is TRBJ1-4, with 12 bases matching TRBD1. After removal of 2 bases from V and 8 bases from J, the junction contained 6 bases not matched to a gene. This CDR3 region has 16 residues. Germline V lookup: CDR1 LGHNA, CDR2 YSLEER. The CDR3 sequence is CASSQRSGTGGEKLFF. The CDR3 DNA sequence: TGCGCCAGCAGCCAACGGTCCGGGACAGGGGGCGAAAAACTGTTTTTT.

The V and J genes are TRBV6-5 and TRBJ1-2; 8 nucleotides line up with TRBD1. The CDR3 runs 14 residues. CDR1 and CDR2 (germline): MNHEY, SVGAGI. V trimming: 5 bases; J trimming: 8 bases; junction bases outside the gene matches: 10. CDR3 in DNA: TGTGCCAGCAGTCCGTTTGGACAGGGAGAAGGCTACACCTTC. Amino acid sequence: CASSPFGQGEGYTF.

This chain connects TRBV9 to TRBJ2-1, with 11 bases matching TRBD1. The CDR3 contains 15 residues. Per the germline V gene, CDR1 is SGDLS and CDR2 is YYNGEE. V was clipped by 4 bases and J by 7 bases; unmatched bases: 7. In DNA form, the CDR3 reads TGTGCCAGCAGCCCACGGACAGGGGGCTGGAATGAGCAGTTCTTC. Encoded protein: CASSPRTGGWNEQFF.